The 27 T cell receptor beta chains in this list originate from one sample, sequenced in a study of identical twins. TCRdb ran MiXCR on the 5' RACE reads and lists one entry per CDR3 protein. Of around 490,000 distinct CDR3 sequences listed, about 22% are singletons. The same data also contributed to another study, on yellow fever vaccine responses in identical twins.

The sample consisted of CD4+ T cells sorted from blood. Receptors originate from a young woman in good health.

This clonotype was seen a few times. V gene TRBV4-1 combines with J gene TRBJ2-3, with D unresolved. The CDR3 loop spans 13 amino acids. The germline V gene has CDR1 MGHRA and CDR2 YSYEKL. Trimming pared 4 bases from V and 6 bases from J, leaving 11 bases between. CDR3 sequence: CASSPSRFDTQYF. CDR3 in DNA: TGCGCCAGCAGCCCTAGTAGGTTTGATACGCAGTATTTT.

The rearrangement links TRBV4-1 to TRBJ1-1; perhaps TRBD1 as D (5 bases). Deletions cut 1 base from V and 5 bases from J, with 11 bases between. CDR1 is MGHRA and CDR2 is YSYEKL in the germline V gene. This CDR3 is built from 14 residues. CDR3 nucleotides: TGCGCCAGCAGCCAAGTCGACAGACGGACTGAAGCTTTCTTT. This encodes CASSQVDRRTEAFF.

The V gene is TRBV14, the J gene TRBJ2-5, with D possibly being TRBD1 (6 bases). Germline V gives CDR1 SGHDN, CDR2 FVKESK. The CDR3 contains 13 residues. V gave up 3 bases and J gave up 9 bases, with 14 bases separating them. The chain's CDR3 is CASSQGTSGAQYF. CDR3 DNA: TGTGCCAGCAGCCAGGGGACATCAGGGGCCCAGTACTTC.

The chain is built from TRBV18 and TRBJ1-1, with D possibly being TRBD1 (5 bases). CDR1 and CDR2 (germline): KGHSH, LQKENI. V dropped 6 bases and J dropped 1 base, with 12 bases sitting between them. The CDR3 totals 14 residues. The CDR3 DNA reads as TGTGCCAGCTCGACCGGGACTCCGAACACTGAAGCTTTCTTT. Residues: CASSTGTPNTEAFF. The full variable domain, rest sourced from reference TRBV18 and TRBJ1-1, is NAGVMQNPRHLVRRRGQEARLRCSPMKGHSHVYWYRQLPEEGLKFMVYLQKENIIDESGMPKERFSAEFPKEGPSILRIQQVVRGDSAAYFCASSTGTPNTEAFFGQGTRLTVV.

V is TRBV10-3 and J is TRBJ2-7, with 10 nucleotides matching TRBD2. CDR3 length: 17 amino acids. Germline CDR1 ENHRY, CDR2 SYGVKD. The ends lost 4 bases at V and 3 bases at J; junction bases unmatched: 12. The CDR3 DNA follows: TGTGCCATCAGTGTAAGGAAGGCTAGCGGGAGTCGCTACGAGCAGTACTTC. Translating gives CAISVRKASGSRYEQYF.

The rearrangement links TRBV16 to TRBJ2-7; a possible D gene is TRBD2 (6 bases). Trimming shortened V by 0 bases and J by 6 bases, and 15 bases separated the two germline ends. CDR3 length equals 15 residues. Germline V CDR1 and CDR2: KGHSY, FQNENV. The CDR3 DNA follows: TGTGCCAGCAGCCAATCTAGGACTACCATTACCGAGCAGTACTTC. It is translated as CASSQSRTTITEQYF.

This clonotype showed up just a few times. This chain joins TRBV5-1 and TRBJ2-7; 10 nucleotides align to TRBD1. Germline V gene lookup returns CDR1 SGHRS and CDR2 YFSETQ. V shed 2 bases, J shed 3 bases, and the junction held 5 bases outside the gene matches. The CDR3 consists of 15 residues. In nucleotides, the CDR3 is TGCGCCAGCAGCTTCTCCGGGACAGGGGTCTACGAGCAGTACTTC. This translates into CASSFSGTGVYEQYF.

This clonotype has ten or more counts. This chain joins TRBV5-5 and TRBJ1-1, with TRBD1 identical over 7 bases. V lost 4 bases and J lost 0; bases outside the gene matches: 6. CDR3 size: 15 residues. CDR1 is SGHKS and CDR2 is YYEKEE in the germline V gene (reference sequence). The CDR3 spells CASSQGQNMNTEAFF. The CDR3 DNA reads as TGTGCCAGCAGCCAGGGACAGAACATGAACACTGAAGCTTTCTTT.

This clonotype occurred a few times. This rearrangement joins TRBV20-1 to TRBJ2-5, with a tentative D call TRBD2 (6 bases). This CDR3 contains 13 residues. Germline V gene sequence: CDR1 DFQATT, CDR2 SNEGSKA (reference sequence). With 3 bases removed from V and 5 bases from J, the gap between germline ends came to 13 bases. The CDR3 sequence: CSARGTFAETQYF. The CDR3, as DNA: TGCAGTGCTAGGGGGACTTTTGCGGAGACCCAGTACTTC.

This rearrangement joins TRBV12-3 or TRBV12-4 to TRBJ2-1; a weak D match, TRBD1 (6 bases). The CDR3 is 13 residues long. With 8 bases removed from V and 10 bases from J, the gap between germline ends came to 18 bases. DNA for the CDR3: TGTGCCAGCGGGAGAGGGGGTGGTGGGGAGCAGTTCTTC. This gives the protein CASGRGGGGEQFF.

In its sample, this clonotype was seen a few times. Compared with germline, one end of the junction differs, possibly owing to a read error. This chain links TRBV20-1 with TRBJ1-5; D ambiguous. Germline V gives CDR1 DFQATT, CDR2 SNEGSKA (reference sequence). There are 15 residues in the CDR3. The CDR3 protein is CSARDTQALYQLQHF. In nucleotides, the CDR3 is TGCAGTGCTAGAGATACTCAGGCCCTGTATCAGCTCCAGCATTTT.

This sequence joins TRBV20-1 and TRBJ1-2, with D tentatively TRBD1 (6 bases). The CDR3 consists of 13 residues. Trimming stripped 5 bases from V and 0 bases from J, with 10 bases between. Germline V CDR1 and CDR2: DFQATT, SNEGSKA (reference sequence). CDR3 in amino acids: CSAGGQANYGYTF. CDR3 sequence (DNA): TGCAGTGCTGGGGGACAAGCTAACTATGGCTACACCTTC.

V usage is TRBV11-2 and J usage is TRBJ2-1; 12 positions match TRBD2. Unmatched junction bases numbered 5, after V lost 5 bases and J lost 6 bases. Germline CDR1 and CDR2: SGHAT and FQNNGV. The CDR3 has 15 amino acids. This chain's CDR3 is CASSMTSGSFNEQFF. The DNA of the CDR3 is TGTGCCAGCAGCATGACTAGCGGGAGTTTCAATGAGCAGTTCTTC.

This clonotype was seen many times. The rearrangement uses TRBV20-1 and TRBJ2-3; 7 bases are shared with TRBD2. CDR1 is DFQATT, CDR2 SNEGSKA, per germline (reference sequence). With V trimmed by 2 bases and J by 1 base, 3 bases remained unmatched. The CDR3 runs to 14 residues. The CDR3 coding sequence is TGCAGTGCTAGATCTACTAGCGGCACAGATACGCAGTATTTT. Translation gives CSARSTSGTDTQYF.

This clonotype was picked up a small number of times. V and J are TRBV20-1 and TRBJ2-2; D possibly corresponds to TRBD2 (6 bases). This CDR3 has 14 amino acids. The germline V gene has CDR1 DFQATT and CDR2 SNEGSKA (reference sequence). The ends were cut back, 6 bases at V and 6 bases at J, with 17 bases in the middle. The CDR3 is CSARLVGVAGELFF. The CDR3 coding sequence is TGCAGTGCCAGACTAGTGGGGGTCGCCGGGGAGCTGTTTTTT.

This clonotype showed up just a few times. This chain connects TRBV3-1 to TRBJ2-1; 7 nucleotides line up with TRBD2. The CDR3 is 15 residues long. The germline gives CDR1 LGHDT, CDR2 YNNKEL (reference sequence). The junction had 4 bases not matched to a gene; V was cut back by 1 base and J by 4 bases. CDR3 sequence (DNA): TGTGCCAGCAGCCAAGGAAACGGGGGGTACAATGAGCAGTTCTTC. It codes for CASSQGNGGYNEQFF.

The CDR3 spells CASSGDAVRPQHF. As DNA, the CDR3 is TGTGCCAGCAGTGGGGACGCCGTTCGGCCCCAGCATTTT. This chain joins TRBV6-1 and TRBJ1-5, with D perhaps TRBD1 (5 bases). The germline V gene encodes CDR1 MNHNS and CDR2 SASEGT. The CDR3 spans 13 residues. V lost 4 bases and J lost 9, with 13 bases in between.

V and J are TRBV7-8 and TRBJ2-3; D is perhaps TRBD1 or TRBD2 (5 bases each). From germline, CDR1 is SGHVS and CDR2 FQNEAQ. Trimming removed 5 bases at V and 6 bases at J, with 18 bases between. This CDR3 region has 15 residues. Here the CDR3 DNA reads TGTGCCAGCAGCCGCCGGGACCTAGGAAGGGATACGCAGTATTTT. Protein sequence: CASSRRDLGRDTQYF.

This chain links TRBV12-3 or TRBV12-4 with TRBJ2-7; weak D call: TRBD1 (6 bases). The CDR3 spans 13 residues. V lost 4 bases, J lost 3 bases, and 10 bases lay in between. CDR3 region: CASSWAGDYEQYF. CDR3 in DNA: TGTGCCAGCAGTTGGGCAGGGGACTACGAGCAGTACTTC.

This clonotype was counted between two and nine times. The chain couples TRBV20-1 to TRBJ2-3; tentative D call: TRBD2 (6 bases). CDR3 size: 14 residues. Germline V CDR1 and CDR2: DFQATT, SNEGSKA (reference sequence). V was trimmed by 1 base and J by 4 bases, leaving 12 bases between them. The CDR3 nucleotides read TGCAGTGCTAGAGGGATTCTAGCGCCAGATACGCAGTATTTT. Amino acids: CSARGILAPDTQYF.

The sample holds many counts of this clonotype. The rearrangement uses TRBV20-1 and TRBJ1-5, with TRBD1 identical over 8 bases. CDR3 length: 14 residues. V lost 6 bases and J lost 2; bases outside the gene matches: 6. The germline V gene has CDR1 DFQATT and CDR2 SNEGSKA (reference sequence). The CDR3 spells CSARQGSGNQPQHF. Written as DNA, the CDR3 is TGCAGTGCAAGACAGGGGTCGGGCAATCAGCCCCAGCATTTT.

The chain carries TRBV20-1 and TRBJ2-1, with 9 positions matching TRBD2. The CDR3 consists of 16 residues. V lost 2 bases to trimming and J lost 4 bases; unmatched junction nucleotides: 9. Germline loops: CDR1 DFQATT, CDR2 SNEGSKA (reference sequence). The CDR3 here is CSARPSPSGTYNEQFF. In nucleotides, the CDR3 is TGCAGTGCTAGACCGTCCCCTAGCGGGACATACAATGAGCAGTTCTTC.

The table lists this clonotype with a few counts. This chain connects TRBV7-9 to TRBJ1-4; 7 bases are shared with TRBD1. J lost 7 bases, V lost 4 bases, and 9 bases had no gene match. CDR1 SEHNR and CDR2 FQNEAQ come from the germline V gene (reference sequence). The CDR3 spans 15 residues. DNA of the CDR3: TGTGCCAGCAGCTCATACAGGGGAGTCGGTGAAAAACTGTTTTTT. It specifies CASSSYRGVGEKLFF.

This clonotype turned up a few times. The V call is TRBV15, the J call TRBJ1-1; D is unresolved. The CDR3 is 14 amino acids. Germline CDR1 and CDR2: LNHNV and YYDKDF (reference sequence). V gave up 3 bases and J gave up 5 bases, with 13 bases separating them. CDR3 bases: TGTGCCACCAGCAGGGCCGAAGTGGGAACTGAAGCTTTCTTT. Its protein product is CATSRAEVGTEAFF.

CDR3 DNA: TGTGCCAGCAGTTTTCGAGACAGGGGAACGTACGAGCAGTACTTC. Protein sequence: CASSFRDRGTYEQYF. The chain couples TRBV12-3 or TRBV12-4 to TRBJ2-7; 8 bases line up with TRBD1. Trimming removed 3 bases from V and 4 bases from J; junction bases left unmatched: 8. This CDR3 comprises 15 residues.

The gene calls are TRBV18 and TRBJ2-3; D might be TRBD1 (6 bases). Looked up from germline, CDR1 is KGHSH and CDR2 is LQKENI. This CDR3 has 17 amino acids. V shed 4 bases and J shed 2 bases, with 19 bases lying between them. The CDR3 sequence: CASSHLPRGGNTDTQYF. In DNA form, the CDR3 reads TGTGCCAGCTCACATCTACCCAGAGGGGGAAACACAGATACGCAGTATTTT.

This clonotype has only a few counts. V is TRBV7-2 and J is TRBJ1-2; the D gene is possibly TRBD1 (5 bases). The germline V gene has CDR1 SGHTA and CDR2 FQGNSA. This CDR3 spans 13 amino acids. Trimming shortened V by 4 bases and J by 8 bases, and 14 bases separated the two germline ends. CDR3 amino acids: CASSSGHRSGYTF. CDR3 in DNA: TGTGCCAGCAGCTCAGGACACCGGTCCGGCTACACCTTC.